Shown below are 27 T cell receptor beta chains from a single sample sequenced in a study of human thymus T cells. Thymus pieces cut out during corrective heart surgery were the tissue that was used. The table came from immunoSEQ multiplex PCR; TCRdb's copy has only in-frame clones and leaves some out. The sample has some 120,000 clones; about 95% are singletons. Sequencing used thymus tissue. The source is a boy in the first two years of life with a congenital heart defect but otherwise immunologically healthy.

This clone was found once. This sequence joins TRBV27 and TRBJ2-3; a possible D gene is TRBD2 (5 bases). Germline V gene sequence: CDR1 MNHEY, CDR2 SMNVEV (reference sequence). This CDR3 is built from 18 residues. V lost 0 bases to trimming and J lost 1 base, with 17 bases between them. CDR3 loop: CASSLSALARFGTDTQYF. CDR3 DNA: TGTGCCAGCAGTTTATCAGCCTTAGCGCGGTTTGGCACAGATACGCAGTATTTT.

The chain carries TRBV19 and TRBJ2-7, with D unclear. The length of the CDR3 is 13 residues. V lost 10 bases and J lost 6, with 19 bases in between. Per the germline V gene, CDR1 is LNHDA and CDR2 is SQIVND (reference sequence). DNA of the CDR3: TGTGCCACTACCCCGGGCCTACCTGGCGAGCAGTACTTC. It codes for CATTPGLPGEQYF. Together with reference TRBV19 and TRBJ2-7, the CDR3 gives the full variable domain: DGGITQSPKYLFRKEGQNVTLSCEQNLNHDAMYWYRQDPGQGLRLIYYSQIVNDFQKGDIAEGYSVSREKKESFPLTVTSAQKNPTAFYLCATTPGLPGEQYFGPGTRLTVT.

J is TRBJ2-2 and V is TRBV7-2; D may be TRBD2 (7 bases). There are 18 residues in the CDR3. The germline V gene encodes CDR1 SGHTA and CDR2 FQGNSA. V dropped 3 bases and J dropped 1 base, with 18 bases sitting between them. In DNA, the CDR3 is TGTGCCAGCAGCTTCCTAGCGGCGGGGGCCCTGAACACCGGGGAGCTGTTTTTT. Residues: CASSFLAAGALNTGELFF. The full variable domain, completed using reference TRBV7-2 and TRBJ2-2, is GAGVSQSPSNKVTEKGKDVELRCDPISGHTALYWYRQSLGQGLEFLIYFQGNSAPDKSGLPSDRFSAERTGGSVSTLTIQRTQQEDSAVYLCASSFLAAGALNTGELFFGEGSRLTVL.

The CDR3 is CASSVGRDGGEQYF. The CDR3 DNA reads as TGTGCCAGCAGCGTAGGCAGGGATGGGGGAGAGCAGTACTTC. The chain recombines TRBV9 with TRBJ2-7; D possibly uses TRBD1 or TRBD2 (5 bases each). The CDR3 has 14 residues. V was cut by 0 bases and J by 7 bases, with 14 bases left in between. Germline V gene lookup returns CDR1 SGDLS and CDR2 YYNGEE.

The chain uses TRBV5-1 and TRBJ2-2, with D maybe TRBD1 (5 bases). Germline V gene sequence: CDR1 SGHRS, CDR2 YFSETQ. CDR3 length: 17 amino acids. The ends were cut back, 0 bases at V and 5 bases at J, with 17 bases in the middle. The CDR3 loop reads CASSLADTPNFTGELFF. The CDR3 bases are TGCGCCAGCAGCTTGGCGGACACCCCGAACTTTACCGGGGAGCTGTTTTTT. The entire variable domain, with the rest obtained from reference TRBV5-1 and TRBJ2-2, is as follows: KAGVTQTPRYLIKTRGQQVTLSCSPISGHRSVSWYQQTPGQGLQFLFEYFSETQRNKGNFPGRFSGRQFSNSRSEMNVSTLELGDSALYLCASSLADTPNFTGELFFGEGSRLTVL.

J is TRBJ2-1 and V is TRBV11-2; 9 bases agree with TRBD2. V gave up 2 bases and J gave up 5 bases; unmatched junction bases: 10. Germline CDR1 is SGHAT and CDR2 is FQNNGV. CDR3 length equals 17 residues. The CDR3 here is CASSLTPSAGGDNEQFF. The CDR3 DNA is TGTGCCAGCAGCTTAACGCCCAGTGCGGGGGGGGACAATGAGCAGTTCTTC.

CDR3 DNA: TGCGCCAGCACCCACTGGGGGGGGCCTCAAGAGACCCAGTACTTC. It encodes CASTHWGGPQETQYF. The rearrangement links TRBV4-1 to TRBJ2-5; perhaps TRBD2 as D (7 bases). The CDR3 totals 15 residues. The V gene's germline CDR1 is MGHRA and CDR2 YSYEKL. Trimming removed 7 bases at V and 2 bases at J, with 17 bases between.

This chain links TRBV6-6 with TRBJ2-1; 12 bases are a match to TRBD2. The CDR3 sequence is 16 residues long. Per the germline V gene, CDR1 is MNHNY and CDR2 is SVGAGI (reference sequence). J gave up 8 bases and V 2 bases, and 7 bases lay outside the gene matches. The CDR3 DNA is TGTGCCAGCAGTTACCCCGGGACTAGCGGGCCCCATGAGCAGTTCTTC. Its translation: CASSYPGTSGPHEQFF.

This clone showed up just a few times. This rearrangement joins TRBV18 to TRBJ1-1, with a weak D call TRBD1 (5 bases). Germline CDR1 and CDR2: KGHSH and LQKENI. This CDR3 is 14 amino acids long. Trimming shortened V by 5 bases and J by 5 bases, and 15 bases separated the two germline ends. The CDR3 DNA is TGTGCCAGCTCATGGGACGGAAAGTGGACTGAAGCTTTCTTT. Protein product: CASSWDGKWTEAFF.

The CDR3 loop is CASSPGQDNSPLHF. CDR3 in DNA: TGTGCCAGCTCACCGGGACAGGATAATTCACCCCTCCACTTT. V gene TRBV18 combines with J gene TRBJ1-6; 8 nucleotides align to TRBD1. V shed 3 bases, J shed 5 bases, and the junction held 0 bases outside the gene matches. The CDR3 consists of 14 residues. Germline CDR1 is KGHSH and CDR2 is LQKENI.

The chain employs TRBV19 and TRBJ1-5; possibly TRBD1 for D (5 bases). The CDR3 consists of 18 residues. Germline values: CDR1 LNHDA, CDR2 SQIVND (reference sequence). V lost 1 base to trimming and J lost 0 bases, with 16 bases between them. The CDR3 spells CASSIVGGTMYSNQPQHF. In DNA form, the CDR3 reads TGTGCCAGTAGTATAGTCGGGGGGACTATGTATAGCAATCAGCCCCAGCATTTT.

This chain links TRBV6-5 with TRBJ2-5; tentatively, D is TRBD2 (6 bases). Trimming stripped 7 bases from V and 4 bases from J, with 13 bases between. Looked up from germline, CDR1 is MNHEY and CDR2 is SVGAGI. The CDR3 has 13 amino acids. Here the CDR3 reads CASTDSGGETQYF. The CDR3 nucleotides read TGTGCCAGCACCGATAGCGGCGGAGAGACCCAGTACTTC.

The CDR3 sequence: CASSMGGGGTEAFF. The CDR3 DNA follows: TGTGCCAGTAGTATGGGAGGGGGGGGCACTGAAGCTTTCTTT. The chain has TRBV19 and TRBJ1-1, with D perhaps matching TRBD1 (6 bases). Germline lookup yields CDR1 LNHDA and CDR2 SQIVND (reference sequence). V was shortened by 3 bases and J by 4 bases, with 12 bases between the two germline ends. The CDR3 extends over 14 amino acids. Combining the CDR3 with reference TRBV19 and TRBJ1-1 gives the whole variable domain DGGITQSPKYLFRKEGQNVTLSCEQNLNHDAMYWYRQDPGQGLRLIYYSQIVNDFQKGDIAEGYSVSREKKESFPLTVTSAQKNPTAFYLCASSMGGGGTEAFFGQGTRLTVV.

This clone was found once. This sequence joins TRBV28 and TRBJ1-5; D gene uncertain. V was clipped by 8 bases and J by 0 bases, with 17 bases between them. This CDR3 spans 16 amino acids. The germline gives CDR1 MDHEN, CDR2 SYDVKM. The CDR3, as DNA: TGTGCCAGCGGTCCCAAAAAGGCTTATAGCAATCAGCCCCAGCATTTT. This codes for CASGPKKAYSNQPQHF.

For the CDR3, the DNA is TGTGCCAGCAGCCGAACAGGGACAACACACTACGAGCAGTACTTC. Translation: CASSRTGTTHYEQYF. The rearrangement links TRBV7-8 to TRBJ2-7, with D possibly TRBD1 on 6 matching bases. Per the germline V gene, CDR1 is SGHVS and CDR2 is FQNEAQ. V was pared by 5 bases and J by 3 bases, with 17 bases between. The CDR3 has 15 amino acids.

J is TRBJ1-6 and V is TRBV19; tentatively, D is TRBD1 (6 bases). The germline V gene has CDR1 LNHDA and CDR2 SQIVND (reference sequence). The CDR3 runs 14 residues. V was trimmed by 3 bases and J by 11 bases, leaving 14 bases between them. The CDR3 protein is CASSMRGSYPPLHF. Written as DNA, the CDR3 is TGTGCCAGTAGTATGAGGGGGTCCTATCCACCCCTCCACTTT.

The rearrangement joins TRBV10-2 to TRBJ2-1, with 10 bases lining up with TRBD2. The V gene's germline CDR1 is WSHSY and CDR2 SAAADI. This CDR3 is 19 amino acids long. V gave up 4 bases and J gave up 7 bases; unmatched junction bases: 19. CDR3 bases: TGCGCCAGCAGTGGTTTCCCAGCGGGGGGGACCGACGAAGAAAATGAGCAGTTCTTC. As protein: CASSGFPAGGTDEENEQFF.

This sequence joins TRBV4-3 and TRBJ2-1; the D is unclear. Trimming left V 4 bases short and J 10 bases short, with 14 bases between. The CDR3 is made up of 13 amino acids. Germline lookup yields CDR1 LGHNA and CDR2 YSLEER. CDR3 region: CASSPRTRNEQFF. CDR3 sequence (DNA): TGCGCCAGCAGCCCCAGGACCAGGAACGAGCAGTTCTTC.

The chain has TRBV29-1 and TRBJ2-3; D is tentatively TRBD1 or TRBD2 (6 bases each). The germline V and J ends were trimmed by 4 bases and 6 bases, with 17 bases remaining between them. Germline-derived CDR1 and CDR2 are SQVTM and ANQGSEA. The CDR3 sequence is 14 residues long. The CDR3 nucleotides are TGCAGCGTTGCGGGGAGGACAGCAGTGGATACGCAGTATTTT. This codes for CSVAGRTAVDTQYF.

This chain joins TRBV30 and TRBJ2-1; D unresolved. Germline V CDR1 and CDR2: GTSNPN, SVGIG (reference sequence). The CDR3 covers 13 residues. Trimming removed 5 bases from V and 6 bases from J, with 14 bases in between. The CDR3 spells CAWRRVAGNEQFF. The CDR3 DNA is TGTGCCTGGCGCCGGGTCGCAGGCAATGAGCAGTTCTTC.

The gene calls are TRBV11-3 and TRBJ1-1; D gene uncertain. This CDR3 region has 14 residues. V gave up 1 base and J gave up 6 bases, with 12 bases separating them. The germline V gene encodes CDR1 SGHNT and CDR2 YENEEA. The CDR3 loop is CASSLVTGSPEAFF. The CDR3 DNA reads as TGTGCCAGCAGCTTAGTTACCGGGTCCCCTGAAGCTTTCTTT.

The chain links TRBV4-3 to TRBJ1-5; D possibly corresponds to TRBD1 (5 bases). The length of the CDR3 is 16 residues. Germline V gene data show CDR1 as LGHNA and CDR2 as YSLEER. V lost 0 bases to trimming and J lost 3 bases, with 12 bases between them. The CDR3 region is CASSQEYAGINQPQHF. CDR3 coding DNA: TGCGCCAGCAGCCAAGAGTATGCAGGGATCAATCAGCCCCAGCATTTT.

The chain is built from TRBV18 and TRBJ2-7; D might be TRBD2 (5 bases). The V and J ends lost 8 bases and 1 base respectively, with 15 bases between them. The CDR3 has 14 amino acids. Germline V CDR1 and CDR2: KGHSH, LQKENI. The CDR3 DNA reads TGTGCCAGCCCCACACCCCGGGGATCCTACGAGCAGTACTTC. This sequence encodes CASPTPRGSYEQYF.

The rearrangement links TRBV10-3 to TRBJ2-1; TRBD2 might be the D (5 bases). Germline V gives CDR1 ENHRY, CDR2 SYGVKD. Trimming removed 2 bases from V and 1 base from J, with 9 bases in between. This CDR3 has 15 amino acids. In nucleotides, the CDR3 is TGTGCCATCAGTGAGGGGAGTTGTTCCTACAATGAGCAGTTCTTC. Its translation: CAISEGSCSYNEQFF.

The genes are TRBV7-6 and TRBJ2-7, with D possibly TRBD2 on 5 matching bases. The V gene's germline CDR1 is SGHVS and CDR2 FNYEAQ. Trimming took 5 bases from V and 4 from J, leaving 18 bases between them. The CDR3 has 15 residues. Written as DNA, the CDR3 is TGTGCCAGCAGCCGCCCTCGGGGTCCCGTGTACGAGCAGTACTTC. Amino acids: CASSRPRGPVYEQYF.

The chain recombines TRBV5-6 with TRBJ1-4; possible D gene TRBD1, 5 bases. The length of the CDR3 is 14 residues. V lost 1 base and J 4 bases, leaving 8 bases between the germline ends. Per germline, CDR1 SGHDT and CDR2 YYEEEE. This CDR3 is CASSLTGINEKLFF. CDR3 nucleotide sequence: TGTGCCAGCAGCTTGACAGGCATTAATGAAAAACTGTTTTTT.

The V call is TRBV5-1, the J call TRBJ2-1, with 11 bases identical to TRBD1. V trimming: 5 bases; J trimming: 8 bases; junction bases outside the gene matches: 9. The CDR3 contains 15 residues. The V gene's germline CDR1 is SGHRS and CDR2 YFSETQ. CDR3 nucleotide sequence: TGCGCCAGCAGTCTCCGGGACAGGGGGATGCATGAGCAGTTCTTC. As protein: CASSLRDRGMHEQFF.